The T cell receptor beta chain under discussion was sequenced for a study of neurological immune-mediated disorders. Time point denoted: longitudinal time-point 2. The cDNA was synthesized by 5'RACE incorporating 10-nucleotide random UMIs. TCRdb itself ran the 5' RACE reads through MiXCR, one entry per CDR3 protein. The sample consists of tens of thousands of distinct CDR3 sequences, about 13% of them appearing once. This clonotype occurred many times. Sequenced input: PBMCs. The clonotype originates from a female donor with HTLV-1-associated myelopathy (HAM/TSP).

CDR3: CASSLGFGYNEQFF. The CDR3 DNA sequence: TGTGCCAGCAGCTTAGGTTTCGGGTACAATGAGCAGTTCTTC. The rearrangement uses TRBV7-2 and TRBJ2-1, with no clear D. V shed 1 base and J shed 4 bases, with 8 bases lying between them. The CDR3 contains 14 residues. Germline CDR1 reads SGHTA; CDR2 reads FQGNSA.